The clone carrying this T cell receptor beta chain was observed a handful of times. The target antigen is unknown. Profiled with immunoSEQ multiplex PCR; TCRdb holds only in-frame clones, not every one. The sample lists around 18,000 clones, around 80% occurring once. The CDR3 sequence is 17 residues long. The sample is drawn from a study of lymphopenia after photon versus proton radiotherapy. Broader study findings: Survival link was tested only in deceased patients; proton benefit remains a possibility. Larger post-nadir TCR diversity loss correlated inversely with survival in deceased patients. After lymphocyte nadir, photon-treated repertoires showed oligoclonal expansion, especially CD8+ Temra. Under photons, naive T cells and diversity fell while effector/memory populations rose.

The sequence came from a man aged 65 to 85 with pancreatic cancer. The input for sequencing was peripheral blood, taken from a patient treated with proton-based radiotherapy. The J gene is TRBJ2-3, the V gene TRBV21-1; the table's D call TRBD2 went unverified against the DNA. TRBV21-1 is an annotated pseudogene. The CDR3 is CASSIGLAGEGTDTQYF. CDR3 in DNA: TGTGCCAGCAGCATTGGACTAGCGGGAGAGGGCACAGATACGCAGTATTTT.